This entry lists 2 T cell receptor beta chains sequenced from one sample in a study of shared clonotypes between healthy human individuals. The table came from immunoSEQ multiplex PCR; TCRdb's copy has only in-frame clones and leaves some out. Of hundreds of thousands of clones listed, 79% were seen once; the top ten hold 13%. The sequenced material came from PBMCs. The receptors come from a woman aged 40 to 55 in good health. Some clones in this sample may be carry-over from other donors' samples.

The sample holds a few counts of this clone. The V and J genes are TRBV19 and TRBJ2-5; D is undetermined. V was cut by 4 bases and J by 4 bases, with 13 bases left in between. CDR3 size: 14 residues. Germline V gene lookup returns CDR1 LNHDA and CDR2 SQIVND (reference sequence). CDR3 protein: CASSTGNGPETQYF. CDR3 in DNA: TGTGCCAGTAGTACAGGAAACGGGCCAGAGACCCAGTACTTC.

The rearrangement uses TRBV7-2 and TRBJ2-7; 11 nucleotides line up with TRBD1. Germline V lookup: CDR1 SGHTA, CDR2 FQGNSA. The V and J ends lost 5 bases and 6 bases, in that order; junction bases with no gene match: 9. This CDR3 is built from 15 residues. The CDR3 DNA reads TGTGCCAGCAGCCCATCCGGGACAGGGGGGCGCGAGCAGTACTTC. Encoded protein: CASSPSGTGGREQYF.